Below, 9 T cell receptor beta chains from the same sample are listed, as sequenced in a study of T cell repertoires in ileal Crohn's disease. Profiled with immunoSEQ multiplex PCR; TCRdb holds only in-frame clones, not every one. Among tens of thousands of clones listed, about 89% were seen once. The time point is: neoterminal ileum biopsy at postoperative endoscopy, about 6 months after surgery. Sequenced: ileal tissue. The receptor set was obtained from an adult with Crohn's disease.

This clone was seen once. CDR3 protein: CAITWTSGANTGELFF. CDR3 DNA: TGTGCCATCACCTGGACTAGCGGGGCGAACACCGGGGAGCTGTTTTTT. The V and J genes are TRBV10-3 and TRBJ2-2; 12 bases are shared with TRBD2. Germline trimming cut 7 bases from V and 0 bases from J; bases unmatched to any gene: 3. This CDR3 contains 16 residues. Germline V gene sequence: CDR1 ENHRY, CDR2 SYGVKD.

The rearrangement joins TRBV9 to TRBJ1-1, with TRBD1 as a possible D gene (6 bases). Trimming stripped 3 bases from V and 5 bases from J, with 14 bases between. The germline CDR1 and CDR2 sequences are SGDLS and YYNGEE. This CDR3 contains 14 residues. CDR3: CASSAKQGGTEAFF. The CDR3 nucleotides read TGTGCCAGCAGCGCTAAACAGGGAGGGACTGAAGCTTTCTTT. The full variable domain, completed using reference TRBV9 and TRBJ1-1, is DSGVTQTPKHLITATGQRVTLRCSPRSGDLSVYWYQQSLDQGLQFLIQYYNGEERAKGNILERFSAQQFPDLHSELNLSSLELGDSALYFCASSAKQGGTEAFFGQGTRLTVV.

This chain uses TRBV27 with TRBJ1-2, with D hard to call. The germline gives CDR1 MNHEY, CDR2 SMNVEV (reference sequence). The ends were cut back, 3 bases at V and 0 bases at J, with 5 bases in the middle. This CDR3 is 13 amino acids long. CDR3 in amino acids: CASSFSANYGYTF. DNA of the CDR3: TGTGCCAGCAGTTTTTCGGCTAACTATGGCTACACCTTC.

The chain combines TRBV9 with TRBJ1-4; 7 nucleotides align to TRBD1. CDR3 length: 15 residues. In germline, CDR1 is SGDLS, CDR2 YYNGEE. J lost 8 bases, V lost 0 bases, and 7 bases had no gene match. The DNA for the CDR3 is TGTGCCAGCAGCGTAGAGGCAGGGGGTTTGGAAAAACTGTTTTTT. This encodes CASSVEAGGLEKLFF. The full variable domain, rest sourced from reference TRBV9 and TRBJ1-4, is DSGVTQTPKHLITATGQRVTLRCSPRSGDLSVYWYQQSLDQGLQFLIQYYNGEERAKGNILERFSAQQFPDLHSELNLSSLELGDSALYFCASSVEAGGLEKLFFGSGTQLSVL.

The chain combines TRBV9 with TRBJ2-5, with 7 nucleotides matching TRBD2. The CDR3 covers 15 residues. The junction had 9 bases not matched to a gene; V was cut back by 2 bases and J by 5 bases. Germline V gives CDR1 SGDLS, CDR2 YYNGEE. CDR3: CASSVQTSPLETQYF. The CDR3 coding sequence is TGTGCCAGCAGCGTCCAGACTAGCCCTTTGGAGACCCAGTACTTC.

The J gene is TRBJ2-5, the V gene TRBV15; 12 nucleotides align to TRBD1. Germline-derived CDR1 and CDR2 are LNHNV and YYDKDF (reference sequence). J was trimmed by 2 bases and V by 1 base; bases with no gene match: 5. The CDR3 spans 17 residues. The DNA of the CDR3 is TGTGCCACCAGCAGAGGGCTGGGACAGGGGGCTCAAGAGACCCAGTACTTC. Protein: CATSRGLGQGAQETQYF. Looking up the rest from reference TRBV15 and TRBJ2-5 gives the full variable domain: DAMVIQNPRYQVTQFGKPVTLSCSQTLNHNVMYWYQQKSSQAPKLLFHYYDKDFNNEADTPDNFQSRRPNTSFCFLDIRSPGLGDTAMYLCATSRGLGQGAQETQYFGPGTRLLVL.

This rearrangement joins TRBV7-2 to TRBJ2-7, with 7 bases fitting TRBD2. The CDR3 consists of 15 residues. Germline V CDR1 and CDR2: SGHTA, FQGNSA. The V gene end was trimmed by 5 bases and the J gene end by 2 bases; junction bases not matched to a gene: 9. CDR3 residues: CASSPRRGKTYEQYF. For the CDR3, the DNA is TGTGCCAGCAGCCCCCGGCGGGGGAAGACCTACGAGCAGTACTTC.

This chain uses TRBV27 with TRBJ1-5; no clear D. The germline V gene has CDR1 MNHEY and CDR2 SMNVEV (reference sequence). V dropped 4 bases and J dropped 5 bases, with 9 bases sitting between them. This CDR3 contains 13 residues. This CDR3 is CASSSSGYQPQHF. CDR3 DNA sequence: TGTGCCAGCAGTTCGTCCGGTTATCAGCCCCAGCATTTT.

The chain combines TRBV27 with TRBJ1-2; 7 bases fit TRBD1. The germline V gene has CDR1 MNHEY and CDR2 SMNVEV (reference sequence). The CDR3 spans 17 residues. J lost 4 bases, V lost 4 bases, and 15 bases had no gene match. CDR3 protein: CASSSLVSTGSFYGYTF. CDR3 DNA: TGTGCCAGCAGTTCTCTCGTCTCGACAGGGAGCTTCTATGGCTACACCTTC.